Below, one TCR beta chain is given with its context. Its antigen is currently unknown. These data are taken from a study of cytomegalovirus exposure and HLA in healthy donors. Broader study findings: A later analysis reportedly found that, within productive TCRs, an Asian-associated ancestry cluster had fewer N-insertions than the mean observed across the approximately 600 donors.

Use of 60 Vbeta and 13 Jbeta primers characterized the PCR. The method was immunoSEQ multiplex PCR; TCRdb's version includes in-frame clones alone and lacks a portion of them. The repertoire holds approximately 200,000 clones, with around 80% as singletons. The receptor comes from a man younger than 40 in good health and CMV-seronegative. Sequenced material: PBMCs.

CDR3 region: CASSPLIGRAGTGELFF. As DNA, the CDR3 is TGTGCCAGCAGTCCCCTTATCGGGAGGGCGGGTACCGGGGAGCTGTTTTTT. The chain links TRBV27 to TRBJ2-2; TRBD2 aligns across 8 bases. The V gene end was trimmed by 5 bases and the J gene end by 5 bases; junction bases not matched to a gene: 13. The CDR3 is 17 residues long. Looked up from germline, CDR1 is MNHEY and CDR2 is SMNVEV (reference sequence).